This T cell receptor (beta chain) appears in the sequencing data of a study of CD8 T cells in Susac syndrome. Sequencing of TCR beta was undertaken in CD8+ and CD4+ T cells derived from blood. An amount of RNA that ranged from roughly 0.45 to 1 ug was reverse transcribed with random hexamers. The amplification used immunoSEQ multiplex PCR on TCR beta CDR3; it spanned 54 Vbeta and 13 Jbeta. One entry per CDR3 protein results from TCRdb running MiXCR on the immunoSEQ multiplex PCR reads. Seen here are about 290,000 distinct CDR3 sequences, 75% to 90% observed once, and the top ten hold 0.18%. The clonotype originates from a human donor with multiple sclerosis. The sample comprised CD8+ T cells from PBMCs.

CDR3 loop: CASSYSTSSLIYEQYF. DNA for the CDR3: TGTGCCAGCAGTTACTCGACTAGCTCCCTAATCTACGAGCAGTACTTC. The V gene is TRBV6-2 or TRBV6-3, the J gene TRBJ2-7; 7 bases line up with TRBD2. The CDR3 contains 16 residues. The junction had 8 bases not matched to a gene; V was cut back by 0 bases and J by 3 bases. Germline values: CDR1 MNHEY, CDR2 SVGEGT.